This T cell receptor beta chain was recovered during a study of cytomegalovirus exposure and HLA in healthy donors. Overall study results and limits: Earlier analysis yielded a pattern in which most TCR beta V segments were productive about 87% or about 30% of the time. The listing of fewer than 200 TCR beta chains classed them as cytomegalovirus-associated. It was likely that a cluster of highly shared sequence variants was a sequencing artifact.

With respect to this clone: Its antigen is unidentified.

This PCR relied on a set of 60 Vbeta primers and 13 Jbeta primers. Measured with immunoSEQ multiplex PCR; TCRdb has only the in-frame clones, and not every one. This sample has some 220,000 clones, with around 88% found just once. The clonotype was recovered from a woman aged 18-29 years in good health and CMV-seronegative. Sequenced: PBMCs.

DNA for the CDR3: TGCGCCAGCTCCCGGGACAGTAGCGGGACGAACACCGGGGAGCTGTTTTTT. It specifies CASSRDSSGTNTGELFF. V usage is TRBV5-1 and J usage is TRBJ2-2, with D perhaps matching TRBD2 (8 bases). Trimming shortened V by 7 bases and J by 0 bases, and 19 bases separated the two germline ends. Looked up from germline, CDR1 is SGHRS and CDR2 is YFSETQ. The CDR3 has 17 residues.